This TCR beta chain was identified in a study of T cell changes during pregnancy in multiple sclerosis. Generated by immunoSEQ multiplex PCR, the TCRdb table keeps only in-frame clones and is missing some. Of under 60,000 clones in the sample, about 90% were seen once. The CDR3 covers 13 residues. CDR1 is MNHNS and CDR2 is SASEGT in the germline V gene. The V end lost 6 bases, the J end lost 8 bases, and 16 bases lay between the germline ends. The receptor comes from a female donor with multiple sclerosis, enrolled in a pregnancy study. The material sequenced was CD4+ T cells from peripheral blood mononuclear cells, taken after pregnancy. The genes are TRBV6-1 and TRBJ1-1; no reliable D call. DNA for the CDR3: TGTGCCAGCAGACAAGCGGGATGGGAGGAAGCTTTCTTT. This gives the protein CASRQAGWEEAFF.